This T cell receptor beta chain originates from a study of blood T cell repertoires in COVID-19. For the study at large: Sites across the United States, Italy and Spain contributed samples from acute and convalescent COVID-19. In each case, the material was cDNA or gDNA derived from T cells, B-cell-depleted T cells, or PBMCs.

Germline CDR1 and CDR2: LGHNA and YSLEER. The CDR3 length is 14 residues. V shed 0 bases and J shed 7 bases, with 7 bases lying between them. Original data processing: Estimation of nucleated cell counts relied on the amplification of reference gene primers. Generated by immunoSEQ multiplex PCR, the TCRdb table keeps only in-frame clones and is missing some. V and J calls plus clone size are reproduced from that table; the DNA served to infer D and trimming. The sample consists of 80,000 or so clones, roughly 77% of them appearing once. This clone was seen at least ten times. The V gene is TRBV4-3, the J gene TRBJ1-6; unclear D gene. Material for sequencing was peripheral blood. This TCR derives from a man between 50 and 59 years old with active or convalescent COVID-19. The CDR3 nucleotides read TGCGCCAGCAGCCAAGAGACGGGGAATTCACCCCTCCACTTT. This codes for CASSQETGNSPLHF.